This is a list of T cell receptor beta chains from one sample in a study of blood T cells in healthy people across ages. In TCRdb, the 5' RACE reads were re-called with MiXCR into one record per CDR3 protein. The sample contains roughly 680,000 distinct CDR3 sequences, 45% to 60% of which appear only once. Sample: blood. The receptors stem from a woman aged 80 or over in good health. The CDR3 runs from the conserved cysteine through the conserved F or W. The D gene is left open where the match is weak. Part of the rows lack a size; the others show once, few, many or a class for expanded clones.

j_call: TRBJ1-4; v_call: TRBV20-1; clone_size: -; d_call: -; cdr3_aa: CSAPRGAANEKLFF; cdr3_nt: TGCAGTGCTCCTAGAGGGGCGGCTAATGAAAAACTGTTTTTT
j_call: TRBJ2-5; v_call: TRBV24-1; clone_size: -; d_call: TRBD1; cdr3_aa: CATSPGTGSQETQYF; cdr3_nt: TGTGCCACCAGCCCCGGGACAGGGTCCCAAGAGACCCAGTACTTC
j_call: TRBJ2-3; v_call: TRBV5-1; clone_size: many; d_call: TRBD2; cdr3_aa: CASSLLGEGTDKQYF; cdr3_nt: TGCGCCAGCAGCTTGTTGGGGGAGGGAACAGATAAGCAGTATTTT
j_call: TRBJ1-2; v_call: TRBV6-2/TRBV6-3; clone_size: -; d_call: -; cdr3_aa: CASSYASYGYTF; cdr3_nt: TGTGCCAGCAGTTACGCCAGCTATGGCTACACCTTC
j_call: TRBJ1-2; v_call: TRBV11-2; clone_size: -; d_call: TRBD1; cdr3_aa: CASSPSWDRGNYGYTF; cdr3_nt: TGTGCCAGCAGCCCTAGCTGGGACAGGGGGAACTATGGCTACACCTTC
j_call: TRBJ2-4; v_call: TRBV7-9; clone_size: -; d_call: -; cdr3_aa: CASNALAGENIQYF; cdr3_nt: TGTGCCAGCAACGCACTAGCCGGGGAAAACATTCAGTACTTC
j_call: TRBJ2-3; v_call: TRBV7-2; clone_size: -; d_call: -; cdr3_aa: CASSLGRYTDTQYF; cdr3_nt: TGTGCCAGCAGCTTAGGGCGATATACAGATACGCAGTATTTT
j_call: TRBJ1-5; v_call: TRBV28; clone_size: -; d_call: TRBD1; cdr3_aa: CASSVGTGNQPQHF; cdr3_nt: TGTGCCAGCAGTGTTGGGACAGGCAATCAGCCCCAGCATTTT
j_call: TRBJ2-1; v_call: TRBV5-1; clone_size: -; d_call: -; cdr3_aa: CASSLGPQGNNEQFF; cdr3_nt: TGCGCCAGCAGCTTGGGACCCCAAGGGAACAATGAGCAGTTCTTC
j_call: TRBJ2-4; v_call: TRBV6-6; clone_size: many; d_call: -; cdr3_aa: CASSYARAQNIQYF; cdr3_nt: TGTGCCAGCAGTTACGCTAGGGCTCAAAACATTCAGTACTTC
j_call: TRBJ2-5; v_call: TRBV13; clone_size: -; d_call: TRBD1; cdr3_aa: CASSSHGTGVAETQYF; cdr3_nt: TGTGCCAGCAGCTCTCACGGGACAGGGGTTGCTGAGACCCAGTACTTC
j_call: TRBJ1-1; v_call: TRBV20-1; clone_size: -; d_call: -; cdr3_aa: CSVREQGSINTEAFF; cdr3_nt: TGCAGCGTCCGAGAGCAGGGGAGTATTAACACTGAAGCTTTCTTT
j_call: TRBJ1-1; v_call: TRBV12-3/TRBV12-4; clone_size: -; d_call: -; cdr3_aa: CACSYRREMNTEAFF; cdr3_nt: TGTGCCTGCAGCTACCGAAGGGAGATGAACACTGAAGCTTTCTTT
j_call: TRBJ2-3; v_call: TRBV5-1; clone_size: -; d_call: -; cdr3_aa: CASSLKNGADTQYF; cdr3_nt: TGCGCCAGCAGCTTGAAGAATGGGGCAGATACGCAGTATTTT
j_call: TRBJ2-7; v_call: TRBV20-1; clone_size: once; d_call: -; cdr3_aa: CSAQGGAGNSYEQYF; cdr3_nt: TGCAGTGCTCAAGGGGGAGCTGGCAACTCCTACGAGCAGTACTTC
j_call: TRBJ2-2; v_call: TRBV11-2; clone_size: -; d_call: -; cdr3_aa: CASSVGAGELFF; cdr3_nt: TGTGCCAGCAGCGTTGGGGCCGGGGAGCTGTTTTTT
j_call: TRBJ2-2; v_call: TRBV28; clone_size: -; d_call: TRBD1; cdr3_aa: CASSGDRGDTGELFF; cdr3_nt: TGTGCCAGCAGTGGAGACAGGGGCGACACCGGGGAGCTGTTTTTT
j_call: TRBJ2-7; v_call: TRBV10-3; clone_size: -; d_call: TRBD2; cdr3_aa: CAISRDYQSYEQYF; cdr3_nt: TGTGCCATCAGTAGGGACTACCAATCCTACGAGCAGTACTTC
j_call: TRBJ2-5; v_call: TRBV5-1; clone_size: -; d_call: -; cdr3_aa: CASSLGRTQETRYF; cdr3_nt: TGCGCCAGCAGTCTTGGACGGACCCAAGAGACCCGGTACTTC
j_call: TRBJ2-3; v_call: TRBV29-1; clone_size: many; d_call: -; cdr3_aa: CSVEYTDTQYF; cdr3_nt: TGCAGCGTTGAATACACAGATACGCAGTATTTT
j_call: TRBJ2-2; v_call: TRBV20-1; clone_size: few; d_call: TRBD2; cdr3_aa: CSARDSRAGRGGELFF; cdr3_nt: TGCAGTGCTAGAGATTCAAGAGCGGGGAGGGGTGGGGAGCTGTTTTTT
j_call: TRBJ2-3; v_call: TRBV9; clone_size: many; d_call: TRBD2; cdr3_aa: CASSVGSGGYTDTQYF; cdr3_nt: TGTGCCAGCAGCGTAGGCAGCGGGGGGTACACAGATACGCAGTATTTT
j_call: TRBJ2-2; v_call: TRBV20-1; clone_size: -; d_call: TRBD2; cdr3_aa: CSARTSGPNTGELFF; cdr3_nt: TGCAGTGCTAGAACTAGCGGCCCGAACACCGGGGAGCTGTTTTTT
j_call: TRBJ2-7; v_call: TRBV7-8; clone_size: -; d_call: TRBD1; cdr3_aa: CASSLARDRPTYEQYF; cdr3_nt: TGTGCCAGCAGCTTAGCCCGGGACAGACCTACCTACGAGCAGTACTTC
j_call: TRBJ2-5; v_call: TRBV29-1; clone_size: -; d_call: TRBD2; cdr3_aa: CSVGVGGGETQYF; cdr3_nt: TGCAGCGTCGGGGTTGGGGGGGGAGAGACCCAGTACTTC
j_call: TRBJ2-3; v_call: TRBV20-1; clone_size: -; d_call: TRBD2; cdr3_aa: CSGTSGRPTDTQYF; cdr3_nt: TGCAGTGGGACTAGCGGGAGACCGACAGATACGCAGTATTTT
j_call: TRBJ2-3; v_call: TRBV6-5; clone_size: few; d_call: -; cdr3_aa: CASSYPGTYTQYF; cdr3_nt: TGTGCCAGCAGTTACCCCGGGACCTATACGCAGTATTTT
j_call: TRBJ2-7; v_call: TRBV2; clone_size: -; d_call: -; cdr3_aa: CASSGSGGEQYF; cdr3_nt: TGTGCCAGCAGTGGGTCCGGGGGCGAGCAGTACTTC
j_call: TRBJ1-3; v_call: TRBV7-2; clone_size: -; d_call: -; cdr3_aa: CASSFGYPSGSTIYF; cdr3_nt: TGTGCCAGCAGCTTTGGTTACCCCTCTGGAAGCACCATATATTTT
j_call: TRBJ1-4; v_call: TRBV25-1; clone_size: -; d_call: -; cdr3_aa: CASSEGAGEKLFF; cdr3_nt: TGTGCCAGCAGTGAGGGGGCTGGTGAAAAACTGTTTTTT
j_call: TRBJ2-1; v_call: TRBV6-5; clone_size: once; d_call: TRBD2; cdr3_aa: CASSLRPLAGGNEQFF; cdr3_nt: TGTGCCAGCAGCTTAAGACCTCTAGCGGGAGGCAATGAGCAGTTCTTC
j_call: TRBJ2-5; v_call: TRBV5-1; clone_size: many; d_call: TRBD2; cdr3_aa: CASSLGLAGDQETQYF; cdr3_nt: TGCGCCAGCAGCTTGGGACTAGCGGGAGACCAAGAGACCCAGTACTTC
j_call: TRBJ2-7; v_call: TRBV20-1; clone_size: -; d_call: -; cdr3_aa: CSASSNLLPPRGEQYF; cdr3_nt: TGCAGTGCTAGTTCCAATCTTCTCCCCCCTCGGGGCGAGCAGTACTTC
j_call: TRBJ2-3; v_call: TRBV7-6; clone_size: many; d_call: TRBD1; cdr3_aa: CASSLRVSGQGTDTQYF; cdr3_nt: TGTGCCAGCAGCTTAAGGGTATCGGGACAGGGGACAGATACGCAGTATTTT
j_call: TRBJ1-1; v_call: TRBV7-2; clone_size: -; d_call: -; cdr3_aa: CASSSGGGLRFTEAFF; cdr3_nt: TGTGCCAGCAGCTCTGGGGGGGGACTTCGTTTCACTGAAGCTTTCTTT
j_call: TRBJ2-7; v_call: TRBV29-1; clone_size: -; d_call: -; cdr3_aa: CSVARTATYEQYF; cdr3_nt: TGCAGCGTTGCCAGGACCGCAACCTACGAGCAGTACTTC
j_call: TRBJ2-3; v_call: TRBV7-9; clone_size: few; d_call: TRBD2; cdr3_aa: CASSWGLDPTDTQYF; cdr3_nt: TGTGCCAGCAGCTGGGGACTAGACCCCACAGATACGCAGTATTTT
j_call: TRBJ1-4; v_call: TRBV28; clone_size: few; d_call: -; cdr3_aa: CATGGPATNEKLFF; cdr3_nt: TGTGCCACCGGGGGACCGGCAACTAATGAAAAACTGTTTTTT
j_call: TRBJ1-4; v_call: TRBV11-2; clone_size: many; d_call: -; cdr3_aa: CASSRDWVGTNEKLFF; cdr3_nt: TGTGCCAGCAGCCGTGACTGGGTAGGGACTAATGAAAAACTGTTTTTT
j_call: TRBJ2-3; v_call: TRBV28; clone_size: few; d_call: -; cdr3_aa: CASRTGQPGADTQYF; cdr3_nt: TGTGCCAGCAGGACCGGACAGCCTGGAGCAGATACGCAGTATTTT
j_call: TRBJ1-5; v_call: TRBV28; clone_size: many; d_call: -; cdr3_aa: CASSRGVNQPQHF; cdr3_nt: TGTGCCAGCAGTAGGGGCGTGAATCAGCCCCAGCATTTT
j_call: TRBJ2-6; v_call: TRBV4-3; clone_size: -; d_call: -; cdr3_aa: CASSQEGVGGANVLTF; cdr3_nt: TGCGCCAGCAGCCAAGAGGGAGTAGGCGGGGCCAACGTCCTGACTTTC
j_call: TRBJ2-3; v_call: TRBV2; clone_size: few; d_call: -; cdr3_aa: CASSESHPQYF; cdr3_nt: TGTGCCAGCAGTGAGTCTCACCCGCAGTATTTT
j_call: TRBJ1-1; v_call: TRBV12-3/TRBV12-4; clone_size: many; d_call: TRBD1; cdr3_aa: CASRPDRVTEAFF; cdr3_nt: TGTGCCAGCAGGCCGGACAGGGTTACTGAAGCTTTCTTT
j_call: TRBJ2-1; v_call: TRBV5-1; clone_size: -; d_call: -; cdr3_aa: CAGSNQGGYDEQFF; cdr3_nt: TGCGCTGGCAGCAATCAGGGGGGCTACGATGAGCAGTTCTTC
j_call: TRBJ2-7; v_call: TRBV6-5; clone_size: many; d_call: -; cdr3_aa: CASSKNYEQYF; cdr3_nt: TGTGCCAGCAGCAAAAACTACGAGCAGTACTTC
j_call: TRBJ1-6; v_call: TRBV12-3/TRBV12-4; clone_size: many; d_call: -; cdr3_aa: CASSFPLGPLHF; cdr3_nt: TGTGCCAGCAGTTTCCCCCTCGGACCCCTCCACTTT
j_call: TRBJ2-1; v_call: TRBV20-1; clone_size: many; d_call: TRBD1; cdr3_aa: CSAREADRGQFF; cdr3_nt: TGCAGTGCTAGAGAGGCCGACAGGGGGCAGTTCTTC
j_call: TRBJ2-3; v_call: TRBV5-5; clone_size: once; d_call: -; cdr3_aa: CATTTDTQYF; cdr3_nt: TGTGCCACCACTACAGATACGCAGTATTTT
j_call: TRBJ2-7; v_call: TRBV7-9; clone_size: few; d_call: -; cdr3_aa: CASSFPGAHGYEQYF; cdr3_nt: TGTGCCAGCAGCTTCCCAGGGGCTCATGGATACGAGCAGTACTTC
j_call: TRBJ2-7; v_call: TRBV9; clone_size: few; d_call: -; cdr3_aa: CASSANPGDYEQYF; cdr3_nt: TGTGCCAGCAGCGCCAACCCGGGAGACTACGAGCAGTACTTC
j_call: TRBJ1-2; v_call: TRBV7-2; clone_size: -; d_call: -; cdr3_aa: CASSERDGTHNRGYTF; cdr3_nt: TGTGCCAGCAGCGAGCGGGACGGGACCCATAATCGGGGCTACACCTTC
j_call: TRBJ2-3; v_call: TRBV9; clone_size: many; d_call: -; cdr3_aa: CASSVAGTLADTQYF; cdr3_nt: TGTGCCAGCAGCGTAGCAGGGACTCTCGCAGATACGCAGTATTTT
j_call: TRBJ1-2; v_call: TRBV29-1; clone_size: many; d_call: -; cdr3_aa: CSVRDTSANYGYTF; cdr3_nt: TGCAGCGTTAGGGACACCTCGGCTAACTATGGCTACACCTTC
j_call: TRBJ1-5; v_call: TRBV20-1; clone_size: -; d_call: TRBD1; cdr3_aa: CSAPGQGASGNQPQHF; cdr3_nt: TGCAGTGCGCCGGGACAGGGGGCGAGTGGCAATCAGCCCCAGCATTTT
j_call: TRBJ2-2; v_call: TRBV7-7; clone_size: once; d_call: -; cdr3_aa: CASTPDQGISFGELFF; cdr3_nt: TGTGCTAGCACCCCAGACCAGGGGATATCATTCGGGGAGCTGTTTTTT
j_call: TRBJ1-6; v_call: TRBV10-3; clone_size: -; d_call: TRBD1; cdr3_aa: CAITTGEGDSPLHF; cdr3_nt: TGTGCCATCACCACAGGGGAAGGGGATTCACCCCTCCACTTT
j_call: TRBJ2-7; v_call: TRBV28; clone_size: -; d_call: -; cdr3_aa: CASSQVLSSYEQYF; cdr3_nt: TGTGCCAGCAGTCAAGTTCTTAGCTCCTACGAGCAGTACTTC
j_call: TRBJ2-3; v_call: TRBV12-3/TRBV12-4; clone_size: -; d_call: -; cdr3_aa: CASSPLRGREVDTQYF; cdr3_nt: TGTGCCAGCAGTCCTCTTAGGGGGAGGGAGGTAGATACGCAGTATTTT
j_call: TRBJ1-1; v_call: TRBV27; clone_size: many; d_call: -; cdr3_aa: CASRSRAANTEAFF; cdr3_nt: TGTGCCAGCAGATCTAGGGCTGCAAACACTGAAGCTTTCTTT